This T cell receptor beta chain was recorded in a study of T cell repertoires in cytomegalovirus infection. Across the whole study: Both CMV infection and a matching HLA type were indicated by public TCR beta signatures. General study findings and limits: CMV-specific HLA-C-restricted TCR beta clonotypes dominated the ex vivo response.

TCRdb reprocessed the reads with MiXCR, giving one entry per CDR3 protein. The sample shows over 300,000 distinct CDR3 sequences, around a sixth of them seen only once. CDR1 is SQVTM, CDR2 ANQGSEA, per germline. The germline V and J ends were trimmed by 0 bases and 6 bases, with 20 bases remaining between them. This CDR3 region has 16 residues. As concerns this clonotype: Antigen: not known.

The J gene is TRBJ1-1, the V gene TRBV29-1, with D possibly matching TRBD1 (5 bases). The sequenced sample consisted of PBMCs. The sequence was obtained from a human donor in good health (CMV status not recorded). Some clones in this sample may be carry-over from other donors' samples. The CDR3 DNA follows: TGCAGCGTTGAAGAAGGGCCAAGATTCAGGGACGCTGAAGCTTTCTTT. Its protein product is CSVEEGPRFRDAEAFF.